This section outlines one T cell receptor beta chain sequence together with its context. The antigen remains undetermined. The entry originates in a study of blood T cells in healthy people across ages. Findings of the study overall: No one knew whether donors had CMV, which possibly confounded expanded clonotype changes.

The V and J ends lost 0 bases and 0 bases respectively, with 7 bases between them. CDR3 length equals 15 residues. The germline V gene has CDR1 SGHRS and CDR2 YFSETQ. Using a J-beta primer mix together with a sample-barcoded 5' primer, a second PCR was run for roughly 6 to 11 cycles. Tagging of each cDNA molecule was performed by a template-switch adaptor with 12 random nucleotides. Per sample, CDR3-containing paired-end reads numbered at least 2.5 million. One entry per CDR3 protein, called by TCRdb with MiXCR from the 5' RACE reads. In the table there are over 500,000 distinct CDR3 sequences, roughly half of which are singletons.

The source is a woman of 80 years or more in good health. V and J are TRBV5-1 and TRBJ1-5; D gene ambiguous. The specimen sequenced was blood. The CDR3: CASSLVGDSNQPQHF. CDR3 nucleotides: TGCGCCAGCAGCTTGGTTGGGGATAGCAATCAGCCCCAGCATTTT.